This TCR beta chain was retrieved from a study of graft-versus-host responses after intestinal transplantation. Study background: Transplants given to recipients were multivisceral, liver-intestinal, or isolated intestinal. The whole recipient group had anti-thymocyte globulin induction followed by tacrolimus and steroids for two to four years.

General study results and limits: Graft-donor T cell macrochimerism coincided with high graft-versus-host to host-versus-graft clonal ratios in allografts. Peak circulating GvH clone levels were associated with early post-transplant HvG declines.

Germline CDR1 MDHEN, CDR2 SYDVKM. CDR3 size: 14 residues. The V end was cut by 4 bases, the J end by 7 bases, with 14 bases between. Data came from immunoSEQ multiplex PCR; TCRdb stores just in-frame clones and leaves some out. The table lists 60,000 to 65,000 clones, more than 90% of them singletons. In this sample, this clone turned up once. Its antigen is unknown. This TCR was recovered from a human donor who was the organ donor for an intestinal transplant. The genes are TRBV28 and TRBJ1-5; TRBD1 is a possible D gene (6 bases). This specimen was unstimulated CD8+ T cells sorted from spleen or lymph node cells, taken before transplant. The CDR3 DNA is TGTGCCAGCAGTTCACAGGGTGGGTACCAGCCCCAGCATTTT. Translated, it gives CASSSQGGYQPQHF.